This entry lists 10 T cell receptor beta chains sequenced from one sample in a study of shared clonotypes between healthy human individuals. The table came from immunoSEQ multiplex PCR; TCRdb's copy has only in-frame clones and leaves some out. The table has roughly 1,500,000 clones, roughly 98.5% seen once; the top ten hold roughly 0.35%. Sequences were obtained from naive CD4+ T cells sorted from blood. This sample's subset: CD45RA+ positively selected. These TCRs come from a man younger than 40 in good health.

This rearrangement joins TRBV7-6 to TRBJ2-7; 10 nucleotides line up with TRBD2. Germline V gene data show CDR1 as SGHVS and CDR2 as FNYEAQ. CDR3 length equals 17 residues. V gave up 1 base and J gave up 0 bases; unmatched junction bases: 6. This chain's CDR3 is CASSLGLAGDNSYEQYF. In DNA, the CDR3 is TGTGCCAGCAGCTTAGGGCTAGCGGGAGACAACTCCTACGAGCAGTACTTC.

The chain has TRBV29-1 and TRBJ2-3; TRBD1 agrees at 9 bases. This CDR3 has 16 residues. Germline V lookup: CDR1 SQVTM, CDR2 ANQGSEA. The V and J ends lost 7 bases and 0 bases, in that order; junction bases with no gene match: 11. The CDR3 DNA sequence: TGCAGCGCCAAATACCCCGGGACAGGGAGCACAGATACGCAGTATTTT. It encodes CSAKYPGTGSTDTQYF.

The chain links TRBV5-1 to TRBJ2-1; 8 bases fit TRBD2. Looked up from germline, CDR1 is SGHRS and CDR2 is YFSETQ. V shed 3 bases and J 6 bases; nucleotides not matched to a gene: 14. The CDR3 loop spans 17 amino acids. CDR3 nucleotide sequence: TGCGCCAGCAGCTCTTTGATTTTTAGCGGGACGGGCAATGAGCAGTTCTTC. It yields the protein CASSSLIFSGTGNEQFF.

This chain joins TRBV5-4 and TRBJ2-7; 14 nucleotides line up with TRBD2. The germline V gene encodes CDR1 SGHNT and CDR2 YYREEE (reference sequence). The V gene end was trimmed by 4 bases and the J gene end by 4 bases; junction bases not matched to a gene: 7. The CDR3 covers 16 residues. The CDR3 bases are TGTGCCAGCAGCCCAAGACTAGCGGGAGGGTTTTACGAGCAGTACTTC. It translates to CASSPRLAGGFYEQYF.

V is TRBV28 and J is TRBJ2-7; D remains ambiguous. The CDR3 loop spans 11 amino acids. Germline V CDR1 and CDR2: MDHEN, SYDVKM. Deletions cut 7 bases from V and 5 bases from J, with 9 bases between. The CDR3: CASTTPHEQYF. As DNA, the CDR3 is TGTGCCAGCACAACCCCTCACGAGCAGTACTTC. The whole variable domain, remainder taken from reference TRBV28 and TRBJ2-7, is DVKVTQSSRYLVKRTGEKVFLECVQDMDHENMFWYRQDPGLGLRLIYFSYDVKMKEKGDIPEGYSVSREKKERFSLILESASTNQTSMYLCASTTPHEQYFGPGTRLTVT.

In this sample, this clone turned up once. The chain is built from TRBV25-1 and TRBJ2-1, with 8 bases aligning to TRBD2. Per the germline V gene, CDR1 is MGHDK and CDR2 is SYGVNS. The ends lost 1 base at V and 4 bases at J; junction bases unmatched: 6. The CDR3 is 16 amino acids. The CDR3 reads CASSESLAARYNEQFF. In DNA, the CDR3 is TGTGCCAGCAGTGAATCACTAGCGGCCCGTTACAATGAGCAGTTCTTC.

The CDR3 coding sequence is TGTGCCAGCAGCGTACTATCCAGCTCCTACGAGCAGTACTTC. Its translation: CASSVLSSSYEQYF. The chain links TRBV9 to TRBJ2-7; D remains ambiguous. The CDR3 loop spans 14 amino acids. V was clipped by 1 base and J by 0 bases, with 8 bases between them. Germline V gives CDR1 SGDLS, CDR2 YYNGEE. Full variable domain (rest looked up from reference TRBV9 and TRBJ2-7): DSGVTQTPKHLITATGQRVTLRCSPRSGDLSVYWYQQSLDQGLQFLIQYYNGEERAKGNILERFSAQQFPDLHSELNLSSLELGDSALYFCASSVLSSSYEQYFGPGTRLTVT.

This clone has only one observation. V and J are TRBV7-8 and TRBJ2-1; the D is unclear. Trimming removed 0 bases at V and 7 bases at J, with 1 base between. CDR3 length equals 11 residues. CDR1 is SGHVS and CDR2 is FQNEAQ in the germline V gene. The CDR3 loop reads CASSLANEQFF. CDR3 DNA sequence: TGTGCCAGCAGCTTAGCAAATGAGCAGTTCTTC. Full variable domain (remainder filled in from reference TRBV7-8 and TRBJ2-1): GAGVSQSPRYKVAKRGQDVALRCDPISGHVSLFWYQQALGQGPEFLTYFQNEAQLDKSGLPSDRFFAERPEGSVSTLKIQRTQQEDSAVYLCASSLANEQFFGPGTRLTVL.

This clone has just one count. The chain uses TRBV28 and TRBJ2-4, with TRBD2 matching over 7 bases. Germline CDR1 is MDHEN and CDR2 is SYDVKM. V was pared by 6 bases and J by 8 bases, with 10 bases of the junction left unmatched. CDR3 length: 14 amino acids. In nucleotides, the CDR3 is TGTGCCAGCAGCTACAGACTAGGGAGGGACATTCAGTACTTC. It encodes CASSYRLGRDIQYF.

This rearrangement joins TRBV28 to TRBJ1-1; 9 bases fit TRBD1. The germline V gene encodes CDR1 MDHEN and CDR2 SYDVKM. Trimming at V came to 8 bases and at J to 4 bases, leaving 8 bases not matched to a gene. The CDR3 extends over 14 amino acids. CDR3 residues: CASYPGQGSTEAFF. The DNA for the CDR3 is TGTGCCAGCTACCCGGGACAGGGATCCACTGAAGCTTTCTTT.